This T cell receptor beta chain was captured in a study of blood T cell repertoires in COVID-19. Overall study context: The analysed material was cDNA or gDNA that came from T cells, B-cell-depleted T cells, or PBMCs.

This CDR3 has 15 residues. The germline V gene has CDR1 LNHDA and CDR2 SQIVND (reference sequence). Trimming pared 4 bases from V and 0 bases from J, leaving 11 bases between. As originally analysed: Amplifying reference gene primers gave estimates of nucleated cell counts. Repertoires were generated with immunoSEQ multiplex PCR, while TCRdb's copy carries only in-frame clones and drops some. D and trimming come from the DNA, and the V and J calls and clone size come from that table. In the table there are around 250,000 clones, around four fifths of which are singletons. The sequencing sample was made of peripheral blood. This chain links TRBV19 with TRBJ2-3, with TRBD2 as a possible D gene (6 bases). This clonotype was obtained from an elderly man with acute or convalescent COVID-19. The CDR3 reads CASSTGGTSTDTQYF. The DNA of the CDR3 is TGTGCCAGTAGTACAGGCGGGACTAGCACAGATACGCAGTATTTT.